This record looks at one TCR beta chain sequence and its context. Antigen: not known. These data come from a study of cytomegalovirus exposure and HLA in healthy donors. PCR was performed using 60 Vbeta and 13 Jbeta primers. Repertoires were generated with immunoSEQ multiplex PCR, while TCRdb's copy carries only in-frame clones and drops some. Across roughly 120,000 clones, the top ten clones capture under 1.3% of the sample. Study-wide results and limits: Analysis performed later found roughly 17,000 TCR beta sequences associated with HLA alleles at 0.05 false discovery rate.

This receptor was identified in a man younger than 35 in good health and CMV-seronegative. The material sequenced was PBMCs.

CDR3 sequence reads: CAWSLGLPNEQFF. In DNA, the CDR3 is TGTGCCTGGAGTCTAGGCCTACCCAATGAGCAGTTCTTC. The chain carries TRBV30 and TRBJ2-1; no clear D gene. Germline assignment: CDR1 GTSNPN and CDR2 SVGIG (reference sequence). The CDR3 covers 13 residues. V lost 2 bases and J lost 6, with 11 bases in between.